Sequencing of this T cell receptor (beta chain) was carried out in a study of naive and memory T cell subsets. A word on this clonotype: Its antigen is not identified.

With 7 bases removed from V and 4 bases from J, the gap between germline ends came to 10 bases. Germline CDR1 SEHNR, CDR2 FQNEAQ (reference sequence). The CDR3 extends over 12 amino acids. Notes on the study in general: There was no ground truth to check naive and memory subset results. Naive and memory subsets had different power law exponents for TCR abundance.

The beta constant-region primer was an equimolar mix of two oligonucleotides covering TRBC1 and TRBC2. TCRdb re-derived calls from the UMI-ligation and nested PCR reads in MiXCR, one entry per CDR3 protein. The sample yields about 85,000 distinct CDR3 sequences, approximately 14% seen once. CMV status came from CD4+ T cell IFNgamma after overnight CMV lysate stimulation of fresh PBMCs. This sequence joins TRBV7-9 and TRBJ1-2, with a possible D match to TRBD1 (6 bases). The source material was central memory CD4+ T cells from blood. The sequence was obtained from a human donor in good health. CDR3 sequence (DNA): TGTGCCAGCACCCCACAGGGCTATGGCTACACCTTC. It encodes CASTPQGYGYTF. Supplemented by reference TRBV7-9 and TRBJ1-2, the full variable domain reads DTGVSQNPRHKITKRGQNVTFRCDPISEHNRLYWYRQTLGQGPEFLTYFQNEAQLEKSRLLSDRFSAERPKGSFSTLEIQRTEQGDSAMYLCASTPQGYGYTFGSGTRLTVV.